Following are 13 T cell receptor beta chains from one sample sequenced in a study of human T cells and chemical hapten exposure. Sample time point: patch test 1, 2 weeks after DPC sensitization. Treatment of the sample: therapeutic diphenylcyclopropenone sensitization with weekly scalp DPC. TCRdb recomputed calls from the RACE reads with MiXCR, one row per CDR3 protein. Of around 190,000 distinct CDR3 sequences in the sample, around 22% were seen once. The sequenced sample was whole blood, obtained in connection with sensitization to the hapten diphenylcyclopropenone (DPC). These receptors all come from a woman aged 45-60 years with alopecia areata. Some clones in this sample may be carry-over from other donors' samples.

The CDR3, as DNA: TGCGCCAGCAGCAACCTCAGGAGCGGGACCGGGGAGCTGTTTTTT. Translating gives CASSNLRSGTGELFF. This chain uses TRBV5-1 with TRBJ2-2; tentatively, D is TRBD2 (6 bases). This CDR3 has 15 residues. CDR1 is SGHRS, CDR2 YFSETQ, per germline. V was pared by 4 bases and J by 5 bases, with 15 bases between.

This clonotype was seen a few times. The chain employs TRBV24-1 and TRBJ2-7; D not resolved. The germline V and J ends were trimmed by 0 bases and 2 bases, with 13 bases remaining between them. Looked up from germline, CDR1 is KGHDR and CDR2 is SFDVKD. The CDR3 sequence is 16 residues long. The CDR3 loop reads CATSDLRVATTYEQYF. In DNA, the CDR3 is TGTGCCACCAGTGATTTGCGGGTGGCCACCACCTACGAGCAGTACTTC.

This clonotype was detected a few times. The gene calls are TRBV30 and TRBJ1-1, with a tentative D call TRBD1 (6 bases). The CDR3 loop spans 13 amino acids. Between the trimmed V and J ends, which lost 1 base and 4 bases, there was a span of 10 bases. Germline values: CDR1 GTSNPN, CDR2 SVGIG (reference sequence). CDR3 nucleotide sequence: TGTGCCTGGAGTGGGGGGGGCGGCACTGAAGCTTTCTTT. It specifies CAWSGGGGTEAFF. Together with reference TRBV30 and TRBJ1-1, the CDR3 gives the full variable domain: SQTIHQWPATLVQPVGSPLSLECTVEGTSNPNLYWYRQAAGRGLQLLFYSVGIGQISSEVPQNLSASRPQDRQFILSSKKLLLSDSGFYLCAWSGGGGTEAFFGQGTRLTVV.

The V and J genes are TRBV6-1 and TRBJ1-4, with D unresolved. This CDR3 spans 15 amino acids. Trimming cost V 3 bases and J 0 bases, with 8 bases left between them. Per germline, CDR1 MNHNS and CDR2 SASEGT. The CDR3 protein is CASSDGTATNEKLFF. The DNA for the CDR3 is TGTGCCAGCAGTGATGGAACTGCAACTAATGAAAAACTGTTTTTT.

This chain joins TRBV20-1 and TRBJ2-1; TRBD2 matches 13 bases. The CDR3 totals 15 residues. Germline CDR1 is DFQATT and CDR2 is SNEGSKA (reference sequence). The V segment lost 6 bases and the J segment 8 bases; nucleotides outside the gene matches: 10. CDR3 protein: CSATRGLAGVDEQFF. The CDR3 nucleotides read TGCAGTGCGACAAGAGGACTAGCGGGAGTTGATGAGCAGTTCTTC.

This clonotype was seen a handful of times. CDR3 loop: CASSRTSGRAYAYEQYF. The CDR3 region has the DNA TGTGCCAGCAGTCGGACTAGCGGGAGGGCCTACGCCTACGAGCAGTACTTC. The chain employs TRBV12-3 or TRBV12-4 and TRBJ2-7, with TRBD2 matching over 15 bases. The CDR3 has 17 residues. V shed 5 bases and J 2 bases; nucleotides not matched to a gene: 7.

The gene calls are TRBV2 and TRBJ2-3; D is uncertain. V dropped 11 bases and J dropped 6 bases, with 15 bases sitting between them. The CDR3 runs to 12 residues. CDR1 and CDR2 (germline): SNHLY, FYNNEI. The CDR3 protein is CAGAREPDTQYF. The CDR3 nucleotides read TGTGCCGGAGCGCGAGAGCCGGATACGCAGTATTTT.

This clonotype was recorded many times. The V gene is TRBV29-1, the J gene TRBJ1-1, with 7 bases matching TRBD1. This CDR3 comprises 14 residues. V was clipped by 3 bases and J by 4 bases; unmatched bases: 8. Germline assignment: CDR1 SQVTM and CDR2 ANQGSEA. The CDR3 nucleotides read TGCAGCGTTGATGAGGGGGCGATTGGCACTGAAGCTTTCTTT. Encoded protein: CSVDEGAIGTEAFF.

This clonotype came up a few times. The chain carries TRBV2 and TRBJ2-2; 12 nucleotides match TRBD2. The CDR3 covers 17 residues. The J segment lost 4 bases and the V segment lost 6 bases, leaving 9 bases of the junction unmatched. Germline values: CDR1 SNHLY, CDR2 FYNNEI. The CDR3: CASSVPSGRALTGELFF. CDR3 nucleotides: TGTGCCAGCAGCGTCCCTAGCGGGAGGGCCCTCACCGGGGAGCTGTTTTTT. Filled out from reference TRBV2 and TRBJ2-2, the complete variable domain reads EPEVTQTPSHQVTQMGQEVILRCVPISNHLYFYWYRQILGQKVEFLVSFYNNEISEKSEIFDDQFSVERPDGSNFTLKIRSTKLEDSAMYFCASSVPSGRALTGELFFGEGSRLTVL.

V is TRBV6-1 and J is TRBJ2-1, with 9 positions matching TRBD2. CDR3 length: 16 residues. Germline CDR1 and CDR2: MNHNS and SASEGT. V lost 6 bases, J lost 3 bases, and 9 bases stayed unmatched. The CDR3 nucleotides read TGTGCCAGCAGCGTCGGACTAGCGATCGTCTACAATGAGCAGTTCTTC. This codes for CASSVGLAIVYNEQFF.

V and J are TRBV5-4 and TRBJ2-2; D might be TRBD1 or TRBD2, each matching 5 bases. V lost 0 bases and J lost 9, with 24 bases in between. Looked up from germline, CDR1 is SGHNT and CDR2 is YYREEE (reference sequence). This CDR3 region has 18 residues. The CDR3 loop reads CASSLGSGAPGSSRELFF. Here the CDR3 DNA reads TGTGCCAGCAGCTTGGGTTCCGGGGCGCCTGGAAGTAGCCGGGAGCTGTTTTTT.

The CDR3 loop is CASSVGTGQNEKLFF. The CDR3 DNA reads as TGTGCCAGCAGCGTAGGGACAGGTCAAAACGAAAAACTGTTTTTT. This chain connects TRBV9 to TRBJ1-4; 7 bases fit TRBD1. V gave up 0 bases and J gave up 8 bases; unmatched junction bases: 7. The length of the CDR3 is 15 residues. Germline V gene sequence: CDR1 SGDLS, CDR2 YYNGEE.

CDR3 amino acids: CASKQGSPSYEQYF. For the CDR3, the DNA is TGTGCCAGCAAACAGGGGTCCCCGTCCTACGAGCAGTACTTC. This chain joins TRBV6-1 and TRBJ2-7, with TRBD1 matching over 7 bases. CDR3 length: 14 residues. Germline CDR1 reads MNHNS; CDR2 reads SASEGT. Unmatched junction bases numbered 7, after V lost 7 bases and J lost 1 base.